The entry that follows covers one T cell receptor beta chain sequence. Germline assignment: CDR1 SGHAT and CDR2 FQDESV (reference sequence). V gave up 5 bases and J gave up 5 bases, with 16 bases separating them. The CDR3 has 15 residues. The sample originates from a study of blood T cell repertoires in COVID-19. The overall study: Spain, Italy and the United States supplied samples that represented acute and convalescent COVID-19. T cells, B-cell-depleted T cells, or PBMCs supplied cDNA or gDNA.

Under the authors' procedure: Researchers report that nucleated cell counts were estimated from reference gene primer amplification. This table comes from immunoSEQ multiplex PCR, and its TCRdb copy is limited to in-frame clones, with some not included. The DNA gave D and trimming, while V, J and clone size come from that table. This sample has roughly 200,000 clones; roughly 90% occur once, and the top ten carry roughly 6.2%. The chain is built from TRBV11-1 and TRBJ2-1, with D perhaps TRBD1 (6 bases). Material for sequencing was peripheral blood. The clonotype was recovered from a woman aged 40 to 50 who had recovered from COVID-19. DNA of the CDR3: TGTGCCAGCAGCGTTACACCGGGACACAACAATGAGCAGTTCTTC. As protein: CASSVTPGHNNEQFF.